This is a list of T cell receptor beta chains from one sample in a study of spatial heterogeneity in lung cancer. TCRdb called the 5' RACE reads again in MiXCR, with one record for every CDR3 protein. Of almost 75,000 distinct CDR3 sequences in the sample, roughly 14% were seen once. Sequenced here: PBMCs, sampled at surgery. The receptors were sampled from a male donor with early-stage non-small cell lung cancer. Both conserved end residues are part of each CDR3. Fields, in order: V gene, J gene, D gene, clone size, CDR3 protein, CDR3 DNA. A D gene is named only where the DNA matches it firmly. Size is omitted from some rows. Given values are once, few, many or a class for expanded clones.

v_gene: TRBV12-5; j_gene: TRBJ2-1; d_gene: TRBD1; abundance: few; CDR3aa: CASGLVLGDSSYNEQFF; CDR3nt: TGTGCTAGTGGTTTGGTACTTGGGGACAGCTCCTACAATGAGCAGTTCTTC
v_gene: TRBV5-1; j_gene: TRBJ1-1; d_gene: TRBD1; abundance: .; CDR3aa: CASSNVGQGRTEAFF; CDR3nt: TGCGCCAGCAGCAACGTCGGACAGGGAAGAACTGAAGCTTTCTTT
v_gene: TRBV6-5; j_gene: TRBJ1-1; d_gene: TRBD1; abundance: .; CDR3aa: CASTRQGFNAEAFF; CDR3nt: TGTGCCAGCACAAGACAGGGCTTCAACGCTGAAGCTTTCTTT
v_gene: TRBV4-1; j_gene: TRBJ1-1; d_gene: .; abundance: few; CDR3aa: CASSQDPLLLTGNTEAFF; CDR3nt: TGCGCCAGCAGCCAAGATCCTCTCCTTCTAACAGGGAACACTGAAGCTTTCTTT
v_gene: TRBV24-1; j_gene: TRBJ2-3; d_gene: .; abundance: .; CDR3aa: CATNTRDTDTQYF; CDR3nt: TGTGCCACGAATACCCGGGACACAGATACGCAGTATTTT
v_gene: TRBV11-2; j_gene: TRBJ1-5; d_gene: .; abundance: few; CDR3aa: CASRRGGSGQPQHF; CDR3nt: TGTGCCAGCCGGCGGGGCGGGTCGGGCCAGCCCCAGCATTTT
v_gene: TRBV7-9; j_gene: TRBJ2-5; d_gene: .; abundance: many; CDR3aa: CASSPSTREAQYF; CDR3nt: TGTGCCAGCAGCCCTTCGACTAGGGAGGCCCAGTACTTC
v_gene: TRBV12-3/TRBV12-4; j_gene: TRBJ2-3; d_gene: .; abundance: .; CDR3aa: CASTLGLARYTQYF; CDR3nt: TGTGCCAGCACCCTCGGGCTAGCCCGTTATACGCAGTATTTT
v_gene: TRBV4-1; j_gene: TRBJ1-5; d_gene: .; abundance: few; CDR3aa: CASSQEQWDSGQPQHF; CDR3nt: TGCGCCAGCAGCCAAGAGCAATGGGACTCGGGTCAGCCCCAGCATTTT
v_gene: TRBV6-2/TRBV6-3; j_gene: TRBJ1-5; d_gene: .; abundance: many; CDR3aa: CATQRTAYQPQHF; CDR3nt: TGTGCCACCCAGAGGACGGCCTACCAGCCCCAGCATTTT
v_gene: TRBV20-1; j_gene: TRBJ2-3; d_gene: .; abundance: .; CDR3aa: CSAEVTGRTDTQYF; CDR3nt: TGCAGCGCAGAGGTGACTGGCCGCACAGATACGCAGTATTTT
v_gene: TRBV29-1; j_gene: TRBJ1-1; d_gene: .; abundance: many; CDR3aa: CSVARRNTEAFF; CDR3nt: TGCAGCGTCGCCCGACGGAACACTGAAGCTTTCTTT
v_gene: TRBV7-7; j_gene: TRBJ2-1; d_gene: .; abundance: few; CDR3aa: CASSLEAGRDNEQFF; CDR3nt: TGTGCTAGCAGCTTAGAGGCAGGCCGGGACAATGAGCAGTTCTTC
v_gene: TRBV30; j_gene: TRBJ1-1; d_gene: .; abundance: many; CDR3aa: CAWSVKVFQGTEAFF; CDR3nt: TGTGCCTGGAGTGTTAAAGTCTTTCAGGGGACTGAAGCTTTCTTT
v_gene: TRBV2; j_gene: TRBJ2-3; d_gene: .; abundance: .; CDR3aa: CASRTGDGVKDTQYF; CDR3nt: TGTGCCAGCAGGACGGGGGATGGAGTGAAAGATACGCAGTATTTT
v_gene: TRBV28; j_gene: TRBJ2-7; d_gene: .; abundance: many; CDR3aa: CASSSPLVEQYF; CDR3nt: TGTGCCAGCAGTTCCCCCTTAGTGGAGCAGTACTTC
v_gene: TRBV12-3/TRBV12-4; j_gene: TRBJ1-2; d_gene: .; abundance: many; CDR3aa: CASSLRQDYGYTF; CDR3nt: TGTGCCAGCAGCCTAAGACAGGACTATGGCTACACCTTC
v_gene: TRBV19; j_gene: TRBJ2-5; d_gene: .; abundance: .; CDR3aa: CASSRGIQETQYF; CDR3nt: TGTGCCAGTAGTAGGGGCATTCAAGAGACCCAGTACTTC
v_gene: TRBV10-3; j_gene: TRBJ1-5; d_gene: .; abundance: many; CDR3aa: CAISESAGAQPQHF; CDR3nt: TGTGCCATCAGTGAGTCGGCAGGGGCTCAGCCCCAGCATTTT
v_gene: TRBV7-9; j_gene: TRBJ2-7; d_gene: .; abundance: .; CDR3aa: CASSLARSYEQYF; CDR3nt: TGTGCCAGCAGCTTAGCGAGGAGCTACGAGCAGTACTTC
v_gene: TRBV20-1; j_gene: TRBJ1-1; d_gene: .; abundance: .; CDR3aa: CSARLTNRANTEAFF; CDR3nt: TGCAGTGCTAGATTGACCAACAGGGCGAACACTGAAGCTTTCTTT
v_gene: TRBV11-2; j_gene: TRBJ2-6; d_gene: .; abundance: many; CDR3aa: CASSSPNVLTF; CDR3nt: TGTGCCAGCAGCTCACCCAACGTCCTGACTTTC
v_gene: TRBV5-1; j_gene: TRBJ1-1; d_gene: .; abundance: many; CDR3aa: CASSSLGHQNTEAFF; CDR3nt: TGCGCCAGCAGCTCCTTGGGACACCAGAACACTGAAGCTTTCTTT
v_gene: TRBV6-5; j_gene: TRBJ1-6; d_gene: .; abundance: few; CDR3aa: CASSYVGVDSPLHF; CDR3nt: TGTGCCAGCAGTTACGTCGGAGTGGATTCACCCCTCCACTTT
v_gene: TRBV5-1; j_gene: TRBJ2-5; d_gene: .; abundance: .; CDR3aa: CASTSTAWETQYF; CDR3nt: TGCGCCAGCACTTCTACCGCCTGGGAGACCCAGTACTTC
v_gene: TRBV12-3/TRBV12-4; j_gene: TRBJ2-4; d_gene: .; abundance: many; CDR3aa: CASTRPPNIQYF; CDR3nt: TGTGCCAGCACGCGACCCCCGAACATTCAGTACTTC
v_gene: TRBV6-2/TRBV6-3; j_gene: TRBJ1-1; d_gene: .; abundance: many; CDR3aa: CASSYWGTEAFF; CDR3nt: TGTGCCAGCAGTTACTGGGGCACTGAAGCTTTCTTT
v_gene: TRBV12-3/TRBV12-4; j_gene: TRBJ2-1; d_gene: .; abundance: few; CDR3aa: CASSLFGGSYNEQFF; CDR3nt: TGTGCCAGCAGTTTATTCGGGGGCTCCTACAATGAGCAGTTCTTC
v_gene: TRBV3-1; j_gene: TRBJ2-1; d_gene: TRBD2; abundance: .; CDR3aa: CASRREGRVEQFF; CDR3nt: TGTGCCAGCAGGCGGGAGGGCCGGGTTGAGCAGTTCTTC
v_gene: TRBV4-3; j_gene: TRBJ2-5; d_gene: TRBD2; abundance: .; CDR3aa: CASSQDRASGGATQYF; CDR3nt: TGCGCCAGCAGCCAAGATAGGGCTAGCGGTGGGGCGACCCAGTACTTC
v_gene: TRBV9; j_gene: TRBJ2-1; d_gene: .; abundance: many; CDR3aa: CASSPRGGSSYNEQFF; CDR3nt: TGTGCCAGCAGCCCCCGTGGCGGCAGCTCCTACAATGAGCAGTTCTTC
v_gene: TRBV12-3/TRBV12-4; j_gene: TRBJ1-1; d_gene: .; abundance: many; CDR3aa: CASRRQAGGTEAFF; CDR3nt: TGTGCCAGCAGGCGACAGGCTGGGGGCACTGAAGCTTTCTTT
v_gene: TRBV19; j_gene: TRBJ2-7; d_gene: .; abundance: few; CDR3aa: CASSNGPLERQYF; CDR3nt: TGTGCCAGTAGTAACGGGCCTCTGGAAAGGCAGTACTTC
v_gene: TRBV7-6; j_gene: TRBJ2-5; d_gene: .; abundance: .; CDR3aa: CASSLVEGETQYF; CDR3nt: TGTGCCAGCAGCTTAGTAGAGGGGGAGACCCAGTACTTC
v_gene: TRBV5-1; j_gene: TRBJ1-5; d_gene: .; abundance: .; CDR3aa: CASSLGQGDRPQHF; CDR3nt: TGCGCCAGCAGCTTGGGGCAGGGCGATAGGCCCCAGCATTTT
v_gene: TRBV12-3/TRBV12-4; j_gene: TRBJ1-2; d_gene: TRBD1; abundance: .; CDR3aa: CASSLGTGRLSGYTF; CDR3nt: TGTGCCAGCAGTTTAGGGACAGGGAGATTGTCTGGCTACACCTTC
v_gene: TRBV20-1; j_gene: TRBJ2-5; d_gene: .; abundance: .; CDR3aa: CSANQRRYQETQYF; CDR3nt: TGCAGTGCTAACCAGCGGAGGTACCAAGAGACCCAGTACTTC
v_gene: TRBV5-4; j_gene: TRBJ1-1; d_gene: .; abundance: many; CDR3aa: CASSLAGGPLFF; CDR3nt: TGTGCCAGCAGCTTGGCTGGGGGCCCCCTTTTCTTT
v_gene: TRBV10-3; j_gene: TRBJ2-7; d_gene: TRBD1; abundance: few; CDR3aa: CASARGQLYEQYF; CDR3nt: TGTGCCAGCGCCCGGGGACAGCTCTACGAGCAGTACTTC
v_gene: TRBV10-3; j_gene: TRBJ2-1; d_gene: TRBD2; abundance: .; CDR3aa: CAISDERGINNEQFF; CDR3nt: TGTGCCATCAGTGATGAGCGGGGGATAAACAATGAGCAGTTCTTC
v_gene: TRBV6-6; j_gene: TRBJ2-7; d_gene: .; abundance: many; CDR3aa: CASSYMGGPYEQYF; CDR3nt: TGTGCCAGCAGTTATATGGGGGGACCCTACGAGCAGTACTTC
v_gene: TRBV20-1; j_gene: TRBJ1-1; d_gene: .; abundance: many; CDR3aa: CSAREGNREAFF; CDR3nt: TGCAGTGCTAGAGAGGGCAACCGTGAAGCTTTCTTT
v_gene: TRBV3-1; j_gene: TRBJ2-5; d_gene: .; abundance: few; CDR3aa: CASNSQQETQYF; CDR3nt: TGTGCCAGCAACTCACAACAAGAGACCCAGTACTTC
v_gene: TRBV29-1; j_gene: TRBJ2-1; d_gene: TRBD1; abundance: many; CDR3aa: CSVAEAGGAYAEQFF; CDR3nt: TGCAGCGTCGCGGAGGCAGGGGGCGCTTATGCTGAGCAGTTCTTC
v_gene: TRBV4-2; j_gene: TRBJ2-1; d_gene: .; abundance: .; CDR3aa: CASSQRGVSSYNEQFF; CDR3nt: TGTGCCAGCAGCCAGAGAGGGGTCAGCTCCTACAATGAGCAGTTCTTC
v_gene: TRBV27; j_gene: TRBJ2-7; d_gene: .; abundance: .; CDR3aa: CASSLGQLSVWYF; CDR3nt: TGTGCCAGCAGTTTGGGTCAGCTTTCCGTGTGGTACTTC
v_gene: TRBV6-2/TRBV6-3; j_gene: TRBJ1-4; d_gene: .; abundance: few; CDR3aa: CASSSYYGGANEKLFF; CDR3nt: TGTGCCAGCAGTTCCTATTACGGTGGGGCTAATGAAAAACTGTTTTTT
v_gene: TRBV11-3; j_gene: TRBJ1-1; d_gene: .; abundance: .; CDR3aa: CASSSTRDTEAFF; CDR3nt: TGTGCCAGCAGCTCAACGCGGGACACTGAAGCTTTCTTT
v_gene: TRBV7-2; j_gene: TRBJ2-3; d_gene: .; abundance: many; CDR3aa: CASSPVSDTQYF; CDR3nt: TGTGCCAGCAGCCCGGTCTCAGATACGCAGTATTTT